This record covers a single T cell receptor (beta chain). This record belongs to a study of cytotoxic CD8 clonotypes in ibrutinib-treated CLL. About the research overall: Response specimens were obtained following a median treatment duration of approximately 13 months, with a range of 6 to 36. On average, each sample had about 260,000 productive templates and more than 75,000 productive rearrangements.

Germline CDR1 and CDR2: MNHEY and SVGAGI. The V segment lost 2 bases and the J segment 2 bases; nucleotides outside the gene matches: 8. The CDR3 runs to 16 residues. Using immunoSEQ multiplex PCR, the repertoire was profiled, and TCRdb retains in-frame clones only, with some absent. The sample holds some 350,000 clones, 67% seen once. The TCR sequence derives from a human donor with chronic lymphocytic leukemia. The chain is built from TRBV6-5 and TRBJ2-7, with 8 nucleotides matching TRBD1. The specimen was PBMCs, collected after 36 months of ibrutinib treatment. This chain's CDR3 is CASSYAAGTGTYEQYF. CDR3 in DNA: TGTGCCAGCAGTTACGCGGCCGGGACAGGAACCTACGAGCAGTACTTC.